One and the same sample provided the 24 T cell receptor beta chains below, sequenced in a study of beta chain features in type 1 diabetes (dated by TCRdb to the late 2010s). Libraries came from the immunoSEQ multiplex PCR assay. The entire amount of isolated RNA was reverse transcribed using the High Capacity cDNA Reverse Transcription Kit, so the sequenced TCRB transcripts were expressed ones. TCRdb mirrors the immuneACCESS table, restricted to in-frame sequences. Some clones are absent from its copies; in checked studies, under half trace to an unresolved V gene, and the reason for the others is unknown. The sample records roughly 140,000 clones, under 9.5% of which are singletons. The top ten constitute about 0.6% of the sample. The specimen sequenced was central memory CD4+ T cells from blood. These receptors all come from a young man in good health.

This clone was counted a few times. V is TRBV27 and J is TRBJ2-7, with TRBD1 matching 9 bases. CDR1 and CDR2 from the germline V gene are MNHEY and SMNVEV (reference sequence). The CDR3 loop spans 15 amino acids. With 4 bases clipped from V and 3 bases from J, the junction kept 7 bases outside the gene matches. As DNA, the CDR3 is TGTGCCAGCAGTTCCCTCCGGGACAGGGACTACGAGCAGTACTTC. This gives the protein CASSSLRDRDYEQYF.

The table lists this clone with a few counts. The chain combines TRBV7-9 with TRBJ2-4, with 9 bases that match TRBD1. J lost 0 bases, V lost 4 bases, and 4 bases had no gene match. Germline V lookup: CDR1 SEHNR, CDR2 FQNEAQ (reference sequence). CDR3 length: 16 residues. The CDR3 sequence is CASSSGTGLAKNIQYF. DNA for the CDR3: TGTGCCAGCAGCTCCGGGACAGGGTTAGCCAAAAACATTCAGTACTTC.

CDR3: CASSPQGGKLFF. The CDR3 coding sequence is TGTGCCAGCAGTCCGCAAGGGGGAAAACTGTTTTTT. The rearrangement uses TRBV7-9 and TRBJ1-4; a weak D match, TRBD1 (6 bases). The germline V gene encodes CDR1 SEHNR and CDR2 FQNEAQ (reference sequence). The V end was cut by 6 bases, the J end by 10 bases, with 12 bases between. CDR3 length equals 12 residues.

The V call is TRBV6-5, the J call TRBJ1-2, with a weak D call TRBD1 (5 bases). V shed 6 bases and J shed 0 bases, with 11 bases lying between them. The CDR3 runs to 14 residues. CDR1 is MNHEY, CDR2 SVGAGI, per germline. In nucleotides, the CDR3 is TGTGCCAGCAGGCGACAGCTAGCTAACTATGGCTACACCTTC. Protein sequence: CASRRQLANYGYTF.

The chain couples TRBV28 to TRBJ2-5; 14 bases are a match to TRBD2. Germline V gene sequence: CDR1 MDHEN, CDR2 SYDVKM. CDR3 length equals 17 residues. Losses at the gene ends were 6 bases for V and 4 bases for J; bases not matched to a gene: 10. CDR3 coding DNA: TGTGCCAGCAGCTCCGGGACTAGCGGGAGTGGTCGAGAGACCCAGTACTTC. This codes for CASSSGTSGSGRETQYF.

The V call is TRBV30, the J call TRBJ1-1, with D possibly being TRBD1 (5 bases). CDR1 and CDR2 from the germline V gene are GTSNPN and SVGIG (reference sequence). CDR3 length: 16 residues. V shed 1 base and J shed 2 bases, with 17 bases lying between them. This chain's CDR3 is CAWSGTVAGPNTEAFF. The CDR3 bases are TGTGCCTGGAGTGGGACGGTAGCAGGGCCAAACACTGAAGCTTTCTTT.

CDR3 DNA: TGTGCCAGCAGCCCGGCCGGGACAGGAAGAAATCAGCCCCAGCATTTT. Protein product: CASSPAGTGRNQPQHF. This chain links TRBV7-2 with TRBJ1-5; 8 nucleotides align to TRBD1. The germline V gene encodes CDR1 SGHTA and CDR2 FQGNSA. This CDR3 comprises 16 residues. V lost 5 bases, J lost 4 bases, and 10 bases stayed unmatched.

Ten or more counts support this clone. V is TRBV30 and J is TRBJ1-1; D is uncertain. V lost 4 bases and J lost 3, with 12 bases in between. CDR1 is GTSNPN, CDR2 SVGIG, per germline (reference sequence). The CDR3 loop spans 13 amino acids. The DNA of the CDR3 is TGTGCCTGGACCCAAAGGGAGGACACTGAAGCTTTCTTT. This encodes CAWTQREDTEAFF.

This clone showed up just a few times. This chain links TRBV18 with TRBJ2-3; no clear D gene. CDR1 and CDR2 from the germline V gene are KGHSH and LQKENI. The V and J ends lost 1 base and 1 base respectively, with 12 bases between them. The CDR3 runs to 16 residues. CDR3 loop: CASSPRTVSGTDTQYF. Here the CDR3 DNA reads TGTGCCAGCTCACCACGTACGGTTTCGGGCACAGATACGCAGTATTTT. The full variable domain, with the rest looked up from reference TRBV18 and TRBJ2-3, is NAGVMQNPRHLVRRRGQEARLRCSPMKGHSHVYWYRQLPEEGLKFMVYLQKENIIDESGMPKERFSAEFPKEGPSILRIQQVVRGDSAAYFCASSPRTVSGTDTQYFGPGTRLTVL.

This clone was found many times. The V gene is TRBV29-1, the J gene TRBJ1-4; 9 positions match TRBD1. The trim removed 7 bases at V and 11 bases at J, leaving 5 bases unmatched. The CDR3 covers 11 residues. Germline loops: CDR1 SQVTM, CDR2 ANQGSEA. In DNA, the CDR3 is TGCAGCGCGGACAGGGGAGAGAAACTGTTTTTT. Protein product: CSADRGEKLFF.

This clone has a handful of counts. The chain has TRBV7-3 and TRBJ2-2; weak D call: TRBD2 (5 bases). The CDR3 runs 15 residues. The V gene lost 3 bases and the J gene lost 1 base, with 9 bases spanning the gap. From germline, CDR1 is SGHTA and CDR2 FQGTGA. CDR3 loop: CASSFLAGNTGELFF. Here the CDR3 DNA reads TGTGCCAGCAGCTTTTTGGCGGGGAACACCGGGGAGCTGTTTTTT. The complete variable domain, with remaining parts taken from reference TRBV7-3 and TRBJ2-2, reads GAGVSQTPSNKVTEKGKYVELRCDPISGHTALYWYRQSLGQGPEFLIYFQGTGAADDSGLPNDRFFAVRPEGSVSTLKIQRTERGDSAVYLCASSFLAGNTGELFFGEGSRLTVL.

CDR3 DNA sequence: TGTGCCACCCTACCCCTCAAGGCAGGGAGGGACACTGAAGCTTTCTTT. It specifies CATLPLKAGRDTEAFF. V is TRBV2 and J is TRBJ1-1, with D possibly being TRBD1 (5 bases). V was shortened by 10 bases and J by 3 bases, with 24 bases between the two germline ends. Germline V gives CDR1 SNHLY, CDR2 FYNNEI. This CDR3 has 16 amino acids.

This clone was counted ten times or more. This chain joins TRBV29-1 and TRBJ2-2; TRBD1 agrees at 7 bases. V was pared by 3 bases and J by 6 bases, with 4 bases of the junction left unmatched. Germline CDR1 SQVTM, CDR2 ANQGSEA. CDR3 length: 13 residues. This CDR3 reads CSVDPTGAGELFF. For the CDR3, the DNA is TGCAGCGTTGACCCAACAGGGGCCGGGGAGCTGTTTTTT.

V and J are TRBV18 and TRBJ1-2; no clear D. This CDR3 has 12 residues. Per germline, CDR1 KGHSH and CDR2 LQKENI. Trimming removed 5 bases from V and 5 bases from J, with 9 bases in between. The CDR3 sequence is CASSAGQYGYTF. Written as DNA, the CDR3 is TGTGCCAGCTCAGCAGGCCAGTATGGCTACACCTTC.

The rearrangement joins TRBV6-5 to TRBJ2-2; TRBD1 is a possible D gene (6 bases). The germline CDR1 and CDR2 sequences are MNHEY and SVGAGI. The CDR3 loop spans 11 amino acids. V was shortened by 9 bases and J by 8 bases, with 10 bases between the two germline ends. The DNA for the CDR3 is TGTGCCAGTCAAGGGGGTGGGGAGCTGTTTTTT. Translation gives CASQGGGELFF.

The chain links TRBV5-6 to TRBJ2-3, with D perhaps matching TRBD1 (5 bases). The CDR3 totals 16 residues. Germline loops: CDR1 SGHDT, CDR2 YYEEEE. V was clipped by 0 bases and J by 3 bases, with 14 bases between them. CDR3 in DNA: TGTGCCAGCAGCTTGGCGGGTCAGGGTCCTACAGATACGCAGTATTTT. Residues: CASSLAGQGPTDTQYF.

The CDR3 loop reads CASSVAPGIGYGYTF. In nucleotides, the CDR3 is TGTGCCAGCAGCGTAGCTCCAGGGATCGGCTATGGCTACACCTTC. The chain links TRBV9 to TRBJ1-2, with a possible D match to TRBD1 (5 bases). This CDR3 has 15 amino acids. The V end was cut by 0 bases, the J end by 4 bases, with 13 bases between. Germline V gene sequence: CDR1 SGDLS, CDR2 YYNGEE.

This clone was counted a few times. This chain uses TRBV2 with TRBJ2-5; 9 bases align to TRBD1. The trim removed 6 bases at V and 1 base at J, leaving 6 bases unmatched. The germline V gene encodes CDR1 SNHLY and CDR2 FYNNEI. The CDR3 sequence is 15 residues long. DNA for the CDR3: TGTGCCAGCAGGAAGGACAGGGGCATCCAAGAGACCCAGTACTTC. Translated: CASRKDRGIQETQYF.

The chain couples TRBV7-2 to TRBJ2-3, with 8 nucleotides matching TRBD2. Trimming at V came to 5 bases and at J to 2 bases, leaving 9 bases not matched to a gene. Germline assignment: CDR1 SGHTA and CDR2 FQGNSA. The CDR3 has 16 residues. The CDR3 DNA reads TGTGCCAGCAGCCGAAGCGGGGGCCCCCTCACAGATACGCAGTATTTT. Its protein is CASSRSGGPLTDTQYF.

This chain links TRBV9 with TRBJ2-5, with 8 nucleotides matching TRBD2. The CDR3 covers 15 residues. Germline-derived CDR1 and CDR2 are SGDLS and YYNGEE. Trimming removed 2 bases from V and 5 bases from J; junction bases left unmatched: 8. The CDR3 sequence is CASSVGRGGVETQYF. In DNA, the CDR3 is TGTGCCAGCAGCGTGGGACGGGGGGGCGTTGAGACCCAGTACTTC.

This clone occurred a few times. CDR3 DNA sequence: TGCGCCAGCAGCTGGGGCCCCGGGACTAGCGGGAGTGATACGCAGTATTTT. Translation gives CASSWGPGTSGSDTQYF. The V call is TRBV5-1, the J call TRBJ2-3; 14 positions agree with TRBD2. CDR1 and CDR2 (germline): SGHRS, YFSETQ. V shed 3 bases and J 6 bases; nucleotides not matched to a gene: 9. This CDR3 is 17 amino acids long.

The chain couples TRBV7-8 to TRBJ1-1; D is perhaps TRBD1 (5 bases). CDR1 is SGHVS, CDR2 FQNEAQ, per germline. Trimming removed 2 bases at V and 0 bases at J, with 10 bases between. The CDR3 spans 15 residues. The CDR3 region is CASSLQWGVNTEAFF. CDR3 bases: TGTGCCAGCAGCTTACAGTGGGGGGTGAACACTGAAGCTTTCTTT. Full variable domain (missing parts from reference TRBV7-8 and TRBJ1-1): GAGVSQSPRYKVAKRGQDVALRCDPISGHVSLFWYQQALGQGPEFLTYFQNEAQLDKSGLPSDRFFAERPEGSVSTLKIQRTQQEDSAVYLCASSLQWGVNTEAFFGQGTRLTVV.

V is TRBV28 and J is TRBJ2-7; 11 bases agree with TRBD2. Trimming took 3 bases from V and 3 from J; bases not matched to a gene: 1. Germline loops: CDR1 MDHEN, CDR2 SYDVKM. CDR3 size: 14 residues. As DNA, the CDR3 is TGTGCCAGCAGTTTTGGGACTAGCGGCTACGAGCAGTACTTC. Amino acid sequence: CASSFGTSGYEQYF.

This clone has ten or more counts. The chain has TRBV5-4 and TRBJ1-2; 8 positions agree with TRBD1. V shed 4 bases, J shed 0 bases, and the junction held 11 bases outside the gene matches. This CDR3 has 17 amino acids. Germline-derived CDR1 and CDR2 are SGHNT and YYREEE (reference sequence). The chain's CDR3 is CASSPRTGTVPNYGYTF. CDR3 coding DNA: TGTGCCAGCAGCCCAAGGACAGGGACTGTCCCTAACTATGGCTACACCTTC. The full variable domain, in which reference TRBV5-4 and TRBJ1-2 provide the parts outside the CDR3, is ETGVTQSPTHLIKTRGQQVTLRCSSQSGHNTVSWYQQALGQGPQFIFQYYREEENGRGNFPPRFSGLQFPNYSSELNVNALELDDSALYLCASSPRTGTVPNYGYTFGSGTRLTVV.